This entry is about one T cell receptor beta chain. The CDR3 is cut off 3 residues early in the read; its end comes from the germline J gene. V lost 7 bases, J lost 7 bases, and 12 bases stayed unmatched. This CDR3 is built from 14 residues. CDR1 and CDR2 (germline): LNHDA, SQIVND (reference sequence). Sequencing used immunoSEQ multiplex PCR; TCRdb keeps in-frame clones, though not all of them. Reported are under 20,000 clones; the ten largest clones contain less than 3.5%. The data belong to a study of T cells in women clearing cervical HPV infection. Study-level information: Case blood was drawn when the lesion was first found; control blood after infection became undetectable.

This clonotype was sampled from a woman aged 18 to 69 with a cervical HPV16 infection that either progressed to CIN3+ or cleared (not recorded which). The chain combines TRBV19 with TRBJ1-2, with TRBD1 identical over 7 bases. Sequencing was carried out using blood buffy coat. The CDR3 bases that were read are TGTGCCAGTAACCTAAGGGGGACAGTGATTGGC. It specifies CASNLRGTVIG. The complete CDR3 sequence is CASNLRGTVIGYTF. Drawing the rest from reference TRBV19 and TRBJ1-2, the complete variable domain is DGGITQSPKYLFRKEGQNVTLSCEQNLNHDAMYWYRQDPGQGLRLIYYSQIVNDFQKGDIAEGYSVSREKKESFPLTVTSAQKNPTAFYLCASNLRGTVIGYTFGSGTRLTVV.